Listed below are T cell receptor beta chains from one sample, sequenced in a study of blood T cell repertoires in COVID-19. TCRdb keeps only in-frame clones here, not all; method: immunoSEQ multiplex PCR. The sample carries about 230,000 clones, around 86% recorded once. The sample consisted of PBMCs or T cells enriched from blood (not recorded which). These receptors were obtained from a man aged 18 to 29 who had recovered from COVID-19. The CDR3 runs from the conserved cysteine through the conserved F or W. The order of the fields is clone size, V gene, CDR3 length, D gene, J gene, CDR3 protein, CDR3 DNA. The D gene is left open where the match is weak. Part of the rows lack a size; the others show once, few, many or a class for expanded clones.

.	TRBV2	15	TRBD2	TRBJ2-1	CASKTSGNTYNEQFF	TGTGCCAGCAAAACTAGCGGGAATACCTACAATGAGCAGTTCTTC
once	TRBV27	13	.	TRBJ1-2	CASQIREGYGYTF	TGTGCCAGCCAAATCAGGGAAGGATATGGCTACACCTTC
few	TRBV19	13	.	TRBJ1-1	CASSIAENTEAFF	TGTGCCAGTAGTATAGCAGAGAACACTGAAGCTTTCTTT
few	TRBV5-1	16	TRBD1	TRBJ2-2	CASSLRGGLNTGELFF	TGCGCCAGCAGCTTGAGAGGGGGCTTGAACACCGGGGAGCTGTTTTTT
.	TRBV19	14	TRBD1	TRBJ1-4	CASSAGTGVGKLFF	TGTGCCAGTAGTGCCGGGACAGGGGTAGGAAAACTGTTTTTT
few	TRBV14	13	.	TRBJ1-1	CASREGGNTEAFF	TGTGCCAGCAGAGAGGGAGGGAACACTGAAGCTTTCTTT
.	TRBV19	12	.	TRBJ2-4	CASRSGRGIQYF	TGTGCCAGTAGGTCAGGCCGAGGGATTCAGTACTTC
.	TRBV28	11	.	TRBJ1-1	CAASMNTEAFF	TGTGCCGCCAGTATGAACACTGAAGCTTTCTTT
few	TRBV7-9	15	.	TRBJ2-7	CASSRHEGVFDEQYF	TGTGCCAGCAGCCGCCACGAGGGGGTCTTCGACGAGCAGTACTTC
.	TRBV6-5	13	.	TRBJ2-3	CASSYIGTDTQYF	TGTGCCAGCAGTTATATCGGCACAGATACGCAGTATTTT
.	TRBV11-2	13	.	TRBJ2-7	CASSFLRSYEQYF	TGTGCCAGCAGCTTTTTACGGTCCTACGAGCAGTACTTC
.	TRBV27	13	TRBD1	TRBJ2-7	CASSPGQYYEQYF	TGTGCCAGCAGTCCGGGACAGTACTACGAGCAGTACTTC
once	TRBV19	15	TRBD1	TRBJ2-3	CASSTRTGSPDTQYF	TGTGCCAGTAGTACGCGGACAGGGAGCCCAGATACGCAGTATTTT
.	TRBV6-1	17	TRBD1	TRBJ2-1	CASSERVDPGQGGEQFF	TGTGCCAGCAGTGAAAGAGTTGACCCGGGACAGGGGGGTGAGCAGTTCTTC
.	TRBV19	12	.	TRBJ2-1	CASSYIAGEQFF	TGTGCCAGTAGTTATATTGCGGGTGAGCAGTTCTTC
.	TRBV14	12	.	TRBJ2-1	CASSRLATEQFF	TGTGCCAGCAGCCGCCTAGCGACGGAGCAGTTCTTC
.	TRBV27	15	TRBD2	TRBJ2-7	CASSLLVGTTYEQYF	TGTGCCAGCAGTTTATTGGTCGGGACTACCTACGAGCAGTACTTC
.	TRBV30	13	.	TRBJ1-5	CAWTVQGGQPQHF	TGTGCCTGGACGGTACAGGGTGGACAGCCCCAGCATTTT
few	TRBV30	13	.	TRBJ1-5	CAWGGNREQPQHF	TGTGCCTGGGGAGGTAACAGGGAGCAGCCCCAGCATTTT
.	TRBV24-1	15	.	TRBJ2-7	CATSDYPEGPYEQYF	TGTGCCACCAGTGATTACCCAGAGGGCCCCTACGAGCAGTACTTC
.	TRBV2	14	.	TRBJ1-5	CASRDKARNQPQHF	TGTGCCAGCAGGGACAAGGCCCGCAATCAGCCCCAGCATTTT
once	TRBV5-4	15	TRBD2	TRBJ2-3	CASSSGTSVADTQYF	TGTGCCAGCAGCTCCGGGACTAGCGTCGCAGATACGCAGTATTTT
once	TRBV6-5	14	.	TRBJ2-1	CATNQGGRYNEQFF	TGTGCCACCAACCAGGGGGGCCGCTACAATGAGCAGTTCTTC
once	TRBV3-1/TRBV3-2	15	TRBD2	TRBJ2-3	CASSYGRGGTDTQYF	TGTGCCAGCAGTTATGGACGGGGGGGCACAGATACGCAGTATTTT
few	TRBV29-1	13	.	TRBJ1-3	CSVDISDGNTIYF	TGCAGCGTTGACATCAGCGATGGAAACACCATATATTTT
.	TRBV12-3/TRBV12-4	13	TRBD1	TRBJ1-1	CASQGEMNTEAFF	TGTGCCAGCCAGGGGGAAATGAACACTGAAGCTTTCTTT
.	TRBV11-2	16	.	TRBJ2-1	CASSPIRGKTYNEQFF	TGTGCCAGCAGCCCAATTCGGGGAAAAACCTACAATGAGCAGTTCTTC
.	TRBV6-5	15	TRBD2	TRBJ2-1	CASRTTSGEYNEQFF	TGTGCCAGCAGGACGACTAGCGGGGAGTACAATGAGCAGTTCTTC
.	TRBV19	16	.	TRBJ2-3	CASSSPTRDRADTQYF	TGTGCCAGTAGTTCTCCGACTAGGGATAGGGCAGATACGCAGTATTTT
once	TRBV27	20	TRBD2	TRBJ2-1	CASSLIASGRALSSYNEQFF	TGTGCCAGCAGTTTAATCGCTAGCGGGAGGGCCCTGAGCTCCTACAATGAGCAGTTCTTC
.	TRBV7-8	17	TRBD2	TRBJ2-7	CASSLPLGLAGAYEQYF	TGTGCCAGCTCCTTACCCCTGGGCCTAGCGGGAGCCTACGAGCAGTACTTC
once	TRBV19	16	TRBD2	TRBJ2-3	CASSMTSGGGTDTQYF	TGTGCCAGTAGTATGACTAGCGGGGGCGGCACAGATACGCAGTATTTT
.	TRBV7-2	13	.	TRBJ2-7	CASSLPGLYEQYF	TGTGCCAGCAGCTTACCAGGTCTCTACGAGCAGTACTTC
.	TRBV28	14	TRBD1	TRBJ1-5	CATTGTGYNQPQHF	TGTGCTACAACCGGGACAGGGTACAATCAGCCCCAGCATTTT
.	TRBV10-2	16	TRBD2	TRBJ2-1	CASSPRSGVSYNEQFF	TGCGCCAGCAGTCCACGGAGCGGGGTGTCCTACAATGAGCAGTTCTTC
.	TRBV19	14	.	TRBJ2-7	CASSRGEAAYEQYF	TGTGCCAGTAGTCGAGGGGAGGCCGCCTACGAGCAGTACTTC
.	TRBV2	12	.	TRBJ2-7	CASRQGSREQYF	TGTGCCAGCAGGCAGGGATCTCGCGAGCAGTACTTC